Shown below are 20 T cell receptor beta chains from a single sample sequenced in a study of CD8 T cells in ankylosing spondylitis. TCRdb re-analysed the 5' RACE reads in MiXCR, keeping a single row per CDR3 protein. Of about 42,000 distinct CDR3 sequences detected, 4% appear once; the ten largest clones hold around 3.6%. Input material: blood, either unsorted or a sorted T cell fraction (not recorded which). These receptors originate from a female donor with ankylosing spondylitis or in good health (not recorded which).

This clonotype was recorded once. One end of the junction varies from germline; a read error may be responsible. The CDR3 is CASTQGPANIGELFF. For the CDR3, the DNA is TGTGCCAGCACCCAGGGACCAGCGAACATCGGGGAGCTGTTTTTT. The chain is built from TRBV9 and TRBJ2-2; either TRBD1 or TRBD2 may fit D (5 bases each). CDR1 is SGDLS, CDR2 YYNGEE, per germline. The CDR3 totals 15 residues.

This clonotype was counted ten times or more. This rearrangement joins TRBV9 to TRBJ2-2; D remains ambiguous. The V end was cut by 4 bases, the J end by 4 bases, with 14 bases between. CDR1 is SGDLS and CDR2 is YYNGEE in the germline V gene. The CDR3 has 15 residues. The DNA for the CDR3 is TGTGCCAGCAGCCCTCCGACACGGGCCACCGGGGAGCTGTTTTTT. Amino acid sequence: CASSPPTRATGELFF.

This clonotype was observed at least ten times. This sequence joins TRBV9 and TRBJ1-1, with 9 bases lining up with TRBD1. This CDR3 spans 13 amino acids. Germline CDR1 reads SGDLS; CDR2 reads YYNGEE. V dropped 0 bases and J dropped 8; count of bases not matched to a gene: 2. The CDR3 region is CASSVGQGEEAFF. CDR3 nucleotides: TGTGCCAGCAGCGTAGGACAGGGGGAGGAAGCTTTCTTT.

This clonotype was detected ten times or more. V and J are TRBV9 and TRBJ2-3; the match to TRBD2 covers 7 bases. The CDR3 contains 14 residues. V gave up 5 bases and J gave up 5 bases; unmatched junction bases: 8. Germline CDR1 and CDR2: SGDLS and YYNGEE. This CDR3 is CASSGPGGRDTQYF. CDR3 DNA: TGTGCCAGCAGTGGGCCGGGGGGAAGAGATACGCAGTATTTT. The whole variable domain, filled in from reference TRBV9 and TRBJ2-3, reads DSGVTQTPKHLITATGQRVTLRCSPRSGDLSVYWYQQSLDQGLQFLIQYYNGEERAKGNILERFSAQQFPDLHSELNLSSLELGDSALYFCASSGPGGRDTQYFGPGTRLTVL.

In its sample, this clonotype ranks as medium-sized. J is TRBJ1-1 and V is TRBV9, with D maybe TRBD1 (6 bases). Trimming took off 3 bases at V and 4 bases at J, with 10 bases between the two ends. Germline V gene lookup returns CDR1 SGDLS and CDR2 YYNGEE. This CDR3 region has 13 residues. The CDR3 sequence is CASSAMDSTEAFF. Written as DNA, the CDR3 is TGTGCCAGCAGCGCGATGGACAGCACTGAAGCTTTCTTT.

In DNA form, the CDR3 reads TGTGCCAGCAGCGTAGCTACGGGGGTGCCCGGGGAGCTGTTTTTT. Its protein product is CASSVATGVPGELFF. The rearrangement uses TRBV9 and TRBJ2-2, with a weak D call TRBD2 (6 bases). The germline V gene encodes CDR1 SGDLS and CDR2 YYNGEE. The germline V and J ends were trimmed by 0 bases and 6 bases, with 12 bases remaining between them. This CDR3 comprises 15 residues.

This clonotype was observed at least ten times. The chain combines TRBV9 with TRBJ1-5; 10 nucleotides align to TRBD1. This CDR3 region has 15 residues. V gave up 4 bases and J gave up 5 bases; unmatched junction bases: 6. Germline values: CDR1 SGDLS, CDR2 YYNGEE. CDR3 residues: CASSTGQGNYQPQHF. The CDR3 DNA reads TGTGCCAGCAGCACGGGACAGGGGAATTATCAGCCCCAGCATTTT.

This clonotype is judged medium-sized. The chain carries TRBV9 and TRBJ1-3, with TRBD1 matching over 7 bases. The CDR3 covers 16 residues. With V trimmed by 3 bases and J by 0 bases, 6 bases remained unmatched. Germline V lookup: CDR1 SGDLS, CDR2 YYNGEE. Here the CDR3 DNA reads TGTGCCAGCAGCGCTCGACAGGGTACCTCTGGAAACACCATATATTTT. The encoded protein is CASSARQGTSGNTIYF.

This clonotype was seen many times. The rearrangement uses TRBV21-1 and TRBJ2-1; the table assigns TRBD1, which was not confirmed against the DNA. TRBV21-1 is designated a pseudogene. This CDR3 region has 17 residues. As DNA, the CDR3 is TGTGCCAGCAGCACCCGGGACACCAGGAGCTCCTACAATGAGCAGTTCTTC. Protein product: CASSTRDTRSSYNEQFF.

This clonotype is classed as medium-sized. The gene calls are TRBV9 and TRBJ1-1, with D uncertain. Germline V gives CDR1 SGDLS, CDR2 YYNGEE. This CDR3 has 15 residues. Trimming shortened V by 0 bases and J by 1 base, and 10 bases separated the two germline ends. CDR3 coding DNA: TGTGCCAGCAGCGTAGGGGTTTCGGCGAACACTGAAGCTTTCTTT. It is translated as CASSVGVSANTEAFF.

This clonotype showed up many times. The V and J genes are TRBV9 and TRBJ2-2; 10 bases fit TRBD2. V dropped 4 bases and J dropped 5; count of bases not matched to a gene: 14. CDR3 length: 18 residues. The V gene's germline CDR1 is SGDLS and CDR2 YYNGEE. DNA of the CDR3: TGTGCCAGCAGCCCGGGGGGGCTAGCGGGGGTGTTTACCGGGGAGCTGTTTTTT. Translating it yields CASSPGGLAGVFTGELFF.

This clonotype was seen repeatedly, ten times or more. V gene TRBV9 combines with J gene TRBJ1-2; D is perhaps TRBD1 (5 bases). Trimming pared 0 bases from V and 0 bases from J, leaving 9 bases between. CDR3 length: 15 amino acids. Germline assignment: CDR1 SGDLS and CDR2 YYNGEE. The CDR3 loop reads CASSVDQGPNYGYTF. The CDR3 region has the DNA TGTGCCAGCAGCGTAGACCAGGGACCTAACTATGGCTACACCTTC.

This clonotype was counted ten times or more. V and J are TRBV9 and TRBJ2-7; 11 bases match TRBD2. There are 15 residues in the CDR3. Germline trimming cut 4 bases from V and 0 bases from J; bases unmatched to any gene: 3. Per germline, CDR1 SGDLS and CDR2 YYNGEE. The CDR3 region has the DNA TGTGCCAGCAGCATAACTAGCGGGAGCTCCTACGAGCAGTACTTC. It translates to CASSITSGSSYEQYF.

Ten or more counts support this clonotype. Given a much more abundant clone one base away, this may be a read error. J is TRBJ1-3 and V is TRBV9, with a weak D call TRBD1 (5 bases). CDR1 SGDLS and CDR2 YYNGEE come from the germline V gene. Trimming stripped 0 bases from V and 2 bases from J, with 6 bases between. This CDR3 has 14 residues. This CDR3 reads CASSVAGAGNTIYF. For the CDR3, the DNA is TGTGCCAGCAGCGTAGCGGGGGCTGGAAACACCATATATTTT.

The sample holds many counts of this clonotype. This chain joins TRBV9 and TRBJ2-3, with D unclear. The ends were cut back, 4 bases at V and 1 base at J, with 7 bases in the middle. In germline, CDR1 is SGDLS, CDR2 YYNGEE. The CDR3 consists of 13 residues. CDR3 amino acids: CASSFGRTDTQYF. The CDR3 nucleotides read TGTGCCAGCAGCTTTGGGCGCACAGATACGCAGTATTTT.

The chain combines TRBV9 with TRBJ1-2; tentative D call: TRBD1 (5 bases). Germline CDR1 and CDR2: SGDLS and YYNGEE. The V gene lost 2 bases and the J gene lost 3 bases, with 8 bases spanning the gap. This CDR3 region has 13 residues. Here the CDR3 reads CASSVARDYGYTF. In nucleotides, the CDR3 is TGTGCCAGCAGCGTGGCCAGGGACTATGGCTACACCTTC.

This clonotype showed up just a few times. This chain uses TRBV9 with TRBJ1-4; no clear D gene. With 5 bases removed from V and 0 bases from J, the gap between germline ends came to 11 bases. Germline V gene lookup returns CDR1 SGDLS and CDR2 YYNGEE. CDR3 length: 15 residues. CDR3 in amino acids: CASSLTGTTNEKLFF. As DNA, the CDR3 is TGTGCCAGCAGTCTAACCGGGACAACTAATGAAAAACTGTTTTTT. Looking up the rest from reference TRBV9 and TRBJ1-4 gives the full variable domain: DSGVTQTPKHLITATGQRVTLRCSPRSGDLSVYWYQQSLDQGLQFLIQYYNGEERAKGNILERFSAQQFPDLHSELNLSSLELGDSALYFCASSLTGTTNEKLFFGSGTQLSVL.

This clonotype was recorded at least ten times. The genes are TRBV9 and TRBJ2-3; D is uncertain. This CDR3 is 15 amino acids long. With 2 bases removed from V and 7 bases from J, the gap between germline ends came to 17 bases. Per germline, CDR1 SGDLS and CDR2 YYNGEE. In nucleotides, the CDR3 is TGTGCCAGCAGCGTCGAGCCCCGACACGATAATACGCAGTATTTT. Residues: CASSVEPRHDNTQYF.

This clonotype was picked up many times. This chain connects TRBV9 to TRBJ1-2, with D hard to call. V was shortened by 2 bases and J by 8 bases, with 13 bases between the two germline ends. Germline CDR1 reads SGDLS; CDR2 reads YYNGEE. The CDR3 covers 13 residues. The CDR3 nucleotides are TGTGCCAGCAGCGTTGGAGGGATGAGGGGCTACACCTTC. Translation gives CASSVGGMRGYTF.

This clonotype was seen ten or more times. This CDR3 reads CASSVGYLVGHEQYF. In DNA form, the CDR3 reads TGTGCCAGCAGCGTAGGGTACCTAGTTGGGCACGAGCAGTACTTC. The chain couples TRBV9 to TRBJ2-7; no clear D. Trimming took 0 bases from V and 5 from J, leaving 15 bases between them. The germline CDR1 and CDR2 sequences are SGDLS and YYNGEE. This CDR3 spans 15 amino acids.